A single sample gave rise to the 2 T cell receptor beta chains below, sequenced in a study of T cell responses to AZD1222 COVID-19 vaccine. Measured with immunoSEQ multiplex PCR; TCRdb has only the in-frame clones, and not every one. This repertoire shows about 140,000 clones, about 92% found once; its top ten account for 2.5% to 4%. The sample consisted of peripheral blood, taken on day 0 of AZD1222 vaccination. The receptors stem from an adult in good health.

The chain employs TRBV30 and TRBJ1-2, with D uncertain. Trimming cost V 2 bases and J 6 bases, with 10 bases left between them. Germline V gives CDR1 GTSNPN, CDR2 SVGIG (reference sequence). The CDR3 extends over 12 amino acids. The CDR3 DNA reads TGTGCCTGGAGTAAACTCGTGGATGGCTACACCTTC. Amino acids: CAWSKLVDGYTF. The full variable domain, in which reference TRBV30 and TRBJ1-2 provide the parts outside the CDR3, is SQTIHQWPATLVQPVGSPLSLECTVEGTSNPNLYWYRQAAGRGLQLLFYSVGIGQISSEVPQNLSASRPQDRQFILSSKKLLLSDSGFYLCAWSKLVDGYTFGSGTRLTVV.

The rearrangement uses TRBV10-1 and TRBJ2-2; D is unresolved. Germline loops: CDR1 WNHNN, CDR2 SYGVQD (reference sequence). The CDR3 extends over 14 amino acids. V lost 7 bases, J lost 6 bases, and 15 bases lay in between. Here the CDR3 reads CASKPGPEAGELFF. The CDR3 coding sequence is TGCGCCAGCAAACCCGGGCCCGAAGCCGGGGAGCTGTTTTTT.